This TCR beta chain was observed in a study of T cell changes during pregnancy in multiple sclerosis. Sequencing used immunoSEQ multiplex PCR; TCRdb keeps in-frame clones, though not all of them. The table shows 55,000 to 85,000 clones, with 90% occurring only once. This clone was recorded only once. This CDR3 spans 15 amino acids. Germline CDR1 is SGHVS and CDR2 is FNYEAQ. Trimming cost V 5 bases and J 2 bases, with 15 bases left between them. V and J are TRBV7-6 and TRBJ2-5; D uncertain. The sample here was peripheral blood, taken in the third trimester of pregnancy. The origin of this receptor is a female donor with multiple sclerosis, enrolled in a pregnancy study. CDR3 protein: CASSPPALEQETQYF. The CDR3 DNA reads TGTGCCAGCAGCCCCCCCGCACTGGAGCAAGAGACCCAGTACTTC.